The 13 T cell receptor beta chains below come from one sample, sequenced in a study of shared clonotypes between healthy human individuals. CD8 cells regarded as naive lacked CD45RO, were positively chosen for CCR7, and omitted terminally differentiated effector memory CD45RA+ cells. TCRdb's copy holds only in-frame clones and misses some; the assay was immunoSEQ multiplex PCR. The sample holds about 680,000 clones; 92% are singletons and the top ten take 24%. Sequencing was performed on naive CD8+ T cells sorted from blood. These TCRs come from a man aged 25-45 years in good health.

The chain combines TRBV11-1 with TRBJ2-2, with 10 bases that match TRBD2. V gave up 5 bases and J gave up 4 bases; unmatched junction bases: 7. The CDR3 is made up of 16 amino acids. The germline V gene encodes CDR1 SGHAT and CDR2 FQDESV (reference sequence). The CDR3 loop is CASSDRSSGSTGELFF. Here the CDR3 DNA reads TGTGCCAGCAGCGACCGCTCTAGCGGGAGCACCGGGGAGCTGTTTTTT.

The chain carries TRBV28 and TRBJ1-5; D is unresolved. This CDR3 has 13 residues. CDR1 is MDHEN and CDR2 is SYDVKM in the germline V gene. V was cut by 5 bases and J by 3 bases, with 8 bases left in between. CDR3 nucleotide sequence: TGTGCCAGCAGTCCTAGTGACAATCAGCCCCAGCATTTT. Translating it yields CASSPSDNQPQHF. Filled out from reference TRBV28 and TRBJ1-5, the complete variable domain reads DVKVTQSSRYLVKRTGEKVFLECVQDMDHENMFWYRQDPGLGLRLIYFSYDVKMKEKGDIPEGYSVSREKKERFSLILESASTNQTSMYLCASSPSDNQPQHFGDGTRLSIL.

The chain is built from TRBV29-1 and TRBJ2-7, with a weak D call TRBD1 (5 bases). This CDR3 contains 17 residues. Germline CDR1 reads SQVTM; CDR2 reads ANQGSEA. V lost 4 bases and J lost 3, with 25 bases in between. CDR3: CSVVVGEGAILDYEQYF. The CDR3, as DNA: TGCAGCGTTGTGGTAGGGGAAGGGGCCATTTTGGACTACGAGCAGTACTTC.

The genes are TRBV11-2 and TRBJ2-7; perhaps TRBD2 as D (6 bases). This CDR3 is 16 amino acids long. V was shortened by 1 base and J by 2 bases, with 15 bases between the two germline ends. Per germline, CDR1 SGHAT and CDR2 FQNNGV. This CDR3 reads CASSLGRRGLTYEQYF. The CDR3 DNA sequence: TGTGCCAGCAGCTTAGGGAGGCGGGGCCTGACCTACGAGCAGTACTTC.

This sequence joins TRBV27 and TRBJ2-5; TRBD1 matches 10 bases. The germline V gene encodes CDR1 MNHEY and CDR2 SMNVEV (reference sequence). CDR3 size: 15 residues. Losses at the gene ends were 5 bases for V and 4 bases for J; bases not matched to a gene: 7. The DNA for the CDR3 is TGTGCCAGCAGTGCCGGGACAGGGGTAAGAGAGACCCAGTACTTC. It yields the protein CASSAGTGVRETQYF.

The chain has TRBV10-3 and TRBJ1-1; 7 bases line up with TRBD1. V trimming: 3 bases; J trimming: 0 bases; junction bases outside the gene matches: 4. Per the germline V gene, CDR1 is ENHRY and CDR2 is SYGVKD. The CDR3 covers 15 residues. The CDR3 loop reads CAISERQGMNTEAFF. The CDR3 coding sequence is TGTGCCATCAGTGAACGACAGGGAATGAACACTGAAGCTTTCTTT.

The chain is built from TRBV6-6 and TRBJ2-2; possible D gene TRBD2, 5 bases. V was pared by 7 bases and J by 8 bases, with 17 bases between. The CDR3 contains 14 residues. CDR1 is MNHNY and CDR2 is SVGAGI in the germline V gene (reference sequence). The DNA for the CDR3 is TGTGCCAGCATCCTGTCTCGGGGTACGGGGGAGCTGTTTTTT. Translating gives CASILSRGTGELFF.

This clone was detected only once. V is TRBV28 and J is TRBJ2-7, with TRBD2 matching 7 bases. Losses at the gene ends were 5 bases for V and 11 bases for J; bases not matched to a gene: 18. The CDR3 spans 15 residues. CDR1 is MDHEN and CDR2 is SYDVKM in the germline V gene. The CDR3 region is CASSLGGTTKDQKYF. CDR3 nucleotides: TGTGCCAGCAGTCTGGGGGGGACCACCAAAGACCAAAAGTACTTC. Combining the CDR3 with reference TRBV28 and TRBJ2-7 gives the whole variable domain DVKVTQSSRYLVKRTGEKVFLECVQDMDHENMFWYRQDPGLGLRLIYFSYDVKMKEKGDIPEGYSVSREKKERFSLILESASTNQTSMYLCASSLGGTTKDQKYFGPGTRLTVT.

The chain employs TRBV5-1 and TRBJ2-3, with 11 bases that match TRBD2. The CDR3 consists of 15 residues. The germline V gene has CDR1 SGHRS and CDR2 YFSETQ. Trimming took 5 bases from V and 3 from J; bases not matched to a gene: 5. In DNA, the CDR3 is TGCGCCAGCAGTCCCGGGACTAGCGGAACAGATACGCAGTATTTT. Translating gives CASSPGTSGTDTQYF. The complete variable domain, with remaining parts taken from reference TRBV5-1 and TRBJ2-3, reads KAGVTQTPRYLIKTRGQQVTLSCSPISGHRSVSWYQQTPGQGLQFLFEYFSETQRNKGNFPGRFSGRQFSNSRSEMNVSTLELGDSALYLCASSPGTSGTDTQYFGPGTRLTVL.

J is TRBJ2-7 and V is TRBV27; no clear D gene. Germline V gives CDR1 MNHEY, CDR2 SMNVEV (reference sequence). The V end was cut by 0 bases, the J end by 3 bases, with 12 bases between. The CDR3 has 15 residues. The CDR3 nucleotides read TGTGCCAGCAGTTTATCCAGTGCCGGGTACTACGAGCAGTACTTC. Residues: CASSLSSAGYYEQYF.

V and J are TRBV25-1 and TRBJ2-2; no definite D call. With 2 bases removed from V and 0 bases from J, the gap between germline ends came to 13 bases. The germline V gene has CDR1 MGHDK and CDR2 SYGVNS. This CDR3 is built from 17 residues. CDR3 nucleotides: TGTGCCAGCAGTGAAATCCGGCGCGATTCGAACACCGGGGAGCTGTTTTTT. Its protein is CASSEIRRDSNTGELFF.

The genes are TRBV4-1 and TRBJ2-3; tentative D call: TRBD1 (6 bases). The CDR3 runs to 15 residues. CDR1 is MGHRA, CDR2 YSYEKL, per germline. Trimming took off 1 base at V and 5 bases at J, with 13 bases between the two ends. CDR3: CASSQVLQGRDTQYF. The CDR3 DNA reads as TGCGCCAGCAGCCAAGTTCTTCAGGGGCGAGATACGCAGTATTTT.

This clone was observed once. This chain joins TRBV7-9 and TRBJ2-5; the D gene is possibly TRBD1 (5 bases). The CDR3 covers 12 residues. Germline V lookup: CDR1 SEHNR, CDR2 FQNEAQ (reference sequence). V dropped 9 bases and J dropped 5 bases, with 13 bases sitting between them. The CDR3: CASHQGGETQYF. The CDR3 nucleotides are TGTGCCAGTCATCAGGGTGGTGAGACCCAGTACTTC.